Following are 22 T cell receptor beta chains from one sample sequenced in a study of T cell responses to AZD1222 COVID-19 vaccine. The assay was immunoSEQ multiplex PCR, and TCRdb's table has in-frame clones only and misses some. The table lists 150,000 to 180,000 clones, approximately 90% of them singletons, with about 1.6% in the top ten. Sequenced here: peripheral blood, sampled 28 days after the second AZD1222 dose. These receptors all stem from an adult who received the AZD1222 COVID-19 vaccine.

On this clone: The CDR3 end shows no conserved phenylalanine or tryptophan, and so a read error is likely. The limits of the CDR3 on the DNA are not certain, so only TCRdb's listed CDR3 is given. The chain is built from TRBV28 and TRBJ2-7; whether TRBD1, the table's D call, matches the DNA was not checked. Germline V gene sequence: CDR1 MDHEN, CDR2 SYDVKM. The CDR3 length is 12 residues, termini included. CDR3 region: CASSLRTGGSHL.

The rearrangement links TRBV9 to TRBJ2-1; D could derive from TRBD1 or TRBD2 (6 bases each). V was cut by 4 bases and J by 5 bases, with 28 bases left in between. The germline CDR1 and CDR2 sequences are SGDLS and YYNGEE. CDR3 length: 19 residues. CDR3 bases: TGTGCCAGCAGCATACTGGGACACGGGGGTTCTAGCGTGAACAATGAGCAGTTCTTC. Protein sequence: CASSILGHGGSSVNNEQFF.

The V gene is TRBV2, the J gene TRBJ1-3, with D unclear. Trimming removed 7 bases from V and 0 bases from J, with 10 bases in between. Per germline, CDR1 SNHLY and CDR2 FYNNEI. This CDR3 comprises 14 residues. The CDR3 nucleotides read TGTGCCAGCAAAACAGTGTACTCTGGAAACACCATATATTTT. Its translation is CASKTVYSGNTIYF.

The chain links TRBV9 to TRBJ2-7, with 8 nucleotides matching TRBD1. Germline CDR1 SGDLS, CDR2 YYNGEE. J gave up 3 bases and V 0 bases, and 2 bases lay outside the gene matches. This CDR3 spans 14 amino acids. CDR3 nucleotides: TGTGCCAGCAGCGTAGCCGGACAGGGCTACGAGCAGTACTTC. Amino acid sequence: CASSVAGQGYEQYF.

This clone has only one observation. This chain joins TRBV24-1 and TRBJ2-3; a weak D match, TRBD2 (6 bases). CDR1 and CDR2 (germline): KGHDR, SFDVKD. CDR3 length: 18 residues. Trimming took 1 base from V and 2 from J, leaving 18 bases between them. The CDR3 nucleotides read TGTGCCACCAGTGATTTTAGGATCGGTAGCGGTAACACAGATACGCAGTATTTT. Protein: CATSDFRIGSGNTDTQYF.

The CDR3, as DNA: TGCGCCAGCAGTGAGTGGGGGGTCAATCAGCCCCAGCATTTT. Protein sequence: CASSEWGVNQPQHF. The rearrangement uses TRBV10-1 and TRBJ1-5; D perhaps matches TRBD1 (5 bases). Germline CDR1 WNHNN, CDR2 SYGVQD (reference sequence). V was clipped by 1 base and J by 3 bases, with 7 bases between them. The CDR3 sequence is 14 residues long.

This chain connects TRBV15 to TRBJ2-5; D perhaps matches TRBD1 (5 bases). V gave up 0 bases and J gave up 5 bases, with 7 bases separating them. Germline V gives CDR1 LNHNV, CDR2 YYDKDF (reference sequence). CDR3 size: 13 residues. The CDR3 DNA sequence: TGTGCCACCAGCAGAGATCCAGGGGAGACCCAGTACTTC. Residues: CATSRDPGETQYF.

V is TRBV10-3 and J is TRBJ2-1, with TRBD2 matching over 13 bases. This CDR3 has 14 residues. V lost 6 bases, J lost 13 bases, and 9 bases stayed unmatched. Germline CDR1 and CDR2: ENHRY and SYGVKD. CDR3 DNA sequence: TGTGCCATCAGGGGACTAGCGGGACTTGCTCAACAGTTCTTC. Encoded protein: CAIRGLAGLAQQFF.

The gene calls are TRBV4-1 and TRBJ2-7; no definite D call. Trimming removed 0 bases at V and 7 bases at J, with 10 bases between. Germline CDR1 MGHRA, CDR2 YSYEKL. This CDR3 is built from 13 residues. The CDR3 spells CASSQEWSKEQYF. DNA for the CDR3: TGCGCCAGCAGCCAAGAGTGGAGTAAAGAGCAGTACTTC.

This clone was observed once. J is TRBJ1-6 and V is TRBV9, with D maybe TRBD1 (5 bases). The CDR3 extends over 16 amino acids. Per the germline V gene, CDR1 is SGDLS and CDR2 is YYNGEE. V was cut by 0 bases and J by 7 bases, with 14 bases left in between. CDR3 coding DNA: TGTGCCAGCAGCGTAGAAGCAGGGACTAGAAATTCACCCCTCCACTTT. This encodes CASSVEAGTRNSPLHF.

This sequence joins TRBV2 and TRBJ2-1; D might be TRBD1 (6 bases). This CDR3 comprises 12 residues. Germline values: CDR1 SNHLY, CDR2 FYNNEI. The CDR3 loop is CAQQGTYNEQFF. In DNA form, the CDR3 reads TGTGCTCAGCAGGGGACATACAATGAGCAGTTCTTC.

The rearrangement links TRBV7-9 to TRBJ1-1; D unclear. Germline lookup yields CDR1 SEHNR and CDR2 FQNEAQ (reference sequence). V lost 5 bases and J lost 1, with 11 bases in between. This CDR3 comprises 14 residues. The CDR3 DNA sequence: TGTGCCAGCAGCCCGATCGGGCCGAACACTGAAGCTTTCTTT. Encoded protein: CASSPIGPNTEAFF.

J is TRBJ2-5 and V is TRBV11-2; D remains ambiguous. Trimming shortened V by 0 bases and J by 7 bases, and 9 bases separated the two germline ends. The CDR3 extends over 13 amino acids. In germline, CDR1 is SGHAT, CDR2 FQNNGV. DNA of the CDR3: TGTGCCAGCAGCTTAGATGGGTCCGGGACCCAGTACTTC. The encoded protein is CASSLDGSGTQYF.

The gene calls are TRBV7-8 and TRBJ1-5; TRBD1 matches 11 bases. Germline loops: CDR1 SGHVS, CDR2 FQNEAQ. V shed 6 bases, J shed 2 bases, and the junction held 6 bases outside the gene matches. This CDR3 is built from 16 residues. The chain's CDR3 is CASRGDRGFGNQPQHF. Here the CDR3 DNA reads TGTGCCAGCAGGGGGGACAGGGGGTTCGGCAATCAGCCCCAGCATTTT. Combining the CDR3 with reference TRBV7-8 and TRBJ1-5 gives the whole variable domain GAGVSQSPRYKVAKRGQDVALRCDPISGHVSLFWYQQALGQGPEFLTYFQNEAQLDKSGLPSDRFFAERPEGSVSTLKIQRTQQEDSAVYLCASRGDRGFGNQPQHFGDGTRLSIL.

This chain links TRBV27 with TRBJ2-7, with TRBD1 as a possible D gene (6 bases). Germline V gene data show CDR1 as MNHEY and CDR2 as SMNVEV (reference sequence). The CDR3 covers 14 residues. V was clipped by 3 bases and J by 4 bases, with 13 bases between them. Here the CDR3 reads CASSLGRGRYEQYF. The CDR3 region has the DNA TGTGCCAGCAGTTTGGGTAGGGGGAGATACGAGCAGTACTTC.

The rearrangement links TRBV2 to TRBJ1-2; D not resolved. The CDR3 sequence is 16 residues long. V was clipped by 2 bases and J by 6 bases, with 19 bases between them. Germline V gene lookup returns CDR1 SNHLY and CDR2 FYNNEI. The DNA of the CDR3 is TGTGCCAGCAGTGAATCTGTGTGGAAACCCCCACATGGCTACACCTTC. Amino acids: CASSESVWKPPHGYTF.

The rearrangement links TRBV3-1 (or the pseudogene TRBV3-2) to TRBJ1-1; the D gene is possibly TRBD1 (6 bases). The germline CDR1 and CDR2 sequences are LGHDT and YNNKEL (reference sequence). Trimming took off 5 bases at V and 0 bases at J, with 13 bases between the two ends. The CDR3 has 15 amino acids. The CDR3 nucleotides are TGTGCCAGCAGCAGGGGACATAACATGAACACTGAAGCTTTCTTT. Amino acids: CASSRGHNMNTEAFF.

The V call is TRBV19, the J call TRBJ1-2; tentative D call: TRBD1 (5 bases). V was shortened by 1 base and J by 4 bases, with 10 bases between the two germline ends. CDR1 is LNHDA, CDR2 SQIVND, per germline (reference sequence). This CDR3 contains 14 residues. The CDR3 is CASSIGGRLYGYTF. CDR3 coding DNA: TGTGCCAGTAGTATAGGGGGACGGCTCTATGGCTACACCTTC.

CDR3 in DNA: TGTGCCAGCAGTCTTATGGAGGGCACTGAAGCTTTCTTT. Its translation: CASSLMEGTEAFF. V is TRBV2 and J is TRBJ1-1, with unresolved D. The CDR3 is 13 residues long. CDR1 is SNHLY and CDR2 is FYNNEI in the germline V gene. Trimming shortened V by 5 bases and J by 4 bases, and 11 bases separated the two germline ends.

The chain recombines TRBV27 with TRBJ1-2, with TRBD1 matching 7 bases. This CDR3 has 12 amino acids. Losses at the gene ends were 4 bases for V and 6 bases for J; bases not matched to a gene: 2. Germline loops: CDR1 MNHEY, CDR2 SMNVEV (reference sequence). This CDR3 is CASSYRGHGYTF. The CDR3 bases are TGTGCCAGCAGTTACAGGGGCCATGGCTACACCTTC.

DNA for the CDR3: TGTGCCAGCTCAGCCGGGACAATCAACTTATTGGGCTACACCTTC. This sequence encodes CASSAGTINLLGYTF. The chain couples TRBV18 to TRBJ1-2; TRBD1 is a possible D gene (6 bases). The V gene lost 5 bases and the J gene lost 8 bases, with 21 bases spanning the gap. The CDR3 runs to 15 residues. The germline CDR1 and CDR2 sequences are KGHSH and LQKENI.

V and J are TRBV7-9 and TRBJ1-1; TRBD1 is a possible D gene (5 bases). From germline, CDR1 is SEHNR and CDR2 FQNEAQ (reference sequence). V lost 5 bases, J lost 1 base, and 20 bases lay in between. The CDR3 is made up of 17 amino acids. The DNA for the CDR3 is TGTGCCAGCAGCACACACCGGGACGGAGGAAAGAACACTGAAGCTTTCTTT. Protein sequence: CASSTHRDGGKNTEAFF.